This TCR beta chain came from a study of neurological immune-mediated disorders. This clonotype was recorded at least ten times. Trimming left V 0 bases short and J 0 bases short, with 9 bases between. The CDR3 consists of 16 residues. Germline V gives CDR1 ENHRY, CDR2 SYGVKD. The cDNA was produced through 5'RACE with 10-nucleotide random UMIs. Over 170 million TCR-beta sequences from 15-18 subjects came out of each sequencing run. TCRdb re-called the 5' RACE reads through MiXCR, storing one row per CDR3 protein. The profile shows 59,000 or so distinct CDR3 sequences, about 13% of them singletons. A total of 2 million PBMCs stored at -80 degrees C provided the unsorted libraries.

Sequenced material: PBMCs. The chain combines TRBV10-3 with TRBJ1-5; D unresolved. This clonotype was obtained from a woman aged 55-70 years with HTLV-1-associated myelopathy (HAM/TSP). This CDR3 reads CAISESRASSNQPQHF. CDR3 sequence (DNA): TGTGCCATCAGTGAGTCGAGAGCGTCTAGCAATCAGCCCCAGCATTTT.